What follows is one TCR beta chain and its context. The clone's antigen remains unknown. No base-level quality is on record; no much larger clone is a single base apart. The record originates from a study of blood T cell dynamics during melanoma immunotherapy (dated by TCRdb to 2020 to 2021). A note on the overall study: Patients with metastatic melanoma were treated with first-line pembrolizumab or nivolumab plus ipilimumab as standard of care in the United Kingdom. To find early correlates of response, peripheral T cell receptor repertoires were profiled in metastatic melanoma patients before and after one cycle of checkpoint inhibitor therapy. The training cohort was made up of consecutive patients, while a further independent group of patients from the same centre was pooled to form an external validation set. Overall study outcomes, separate from this receptor: The relatively small sample size was recognized as a factor that could limit how well the results generalize. Whether the T cell clones behind the repertoire changes were melanoma-specific or instead reflected general immune activation was something the study could not determine. Of the sorted CD8+ subsets, TIE cells had both the highest clonality and the greatest similarity to cfDNA CDR3 sequences, which suggests active turnover converging on dominant clones.

V lost 0 bases and J lost 5 bases; the stretch between them is 7 bases long. Counted from cysteine to phenylalanine, this CDR3 has 13 amino acids. Kept here is only the CDR3 DNA, which spans 39 bases and is read in frame from base 1. The germline V gene yields LGHNA for CDR1 and YNFKEQ for CDR2. For each sorted CD8+ T cell subset, the entire amount of extracted DNA went into the assay. The immunoSEQ TCRb Assay kit was used according to manufacturer instructions to amplify TCR beta CDR3 sequences from genomic DNA. The KAPA Library Quantification Kit for Illumina platforms was used to quantify the pooled libraries by qPCR. Pooled libraries were sequenced on an Illumina NextSeq 500, clustered at roughly 0.55-1.1 pM. As for how the authors treated the data: Analysis of the TCR data relied on immunoSEQ ANALYZER and the R LymphoSeq package. A rearrangement efficiency score was calculated as productive divided by the sum of productive and non-productive CDR3 sequences. Within each patient, timepoints were compared pairwise for clonality, measured with the Gini coefficient, and for diversity, measured with the Renyi index at alpha=1. In LymphoSeq, clonal relatedness was computed with an edit distance of 3 and repertoire similarity was computed with the Bhattacharyya coefficient. To classify response, a linear discriminant analysis based on week-3 changes in clonality and diversity was built with the R MASS and caret packages. What TCRdb holds here is the immuneACCESS table cut down to in-frame rearrangements. Part of the clones is not present; checked against another copy, under half of the missing clones reflect an unresolved V gene, and the others are unexplained. Clone size and V and J calls were adopted from that table, with D and trimming inferred from the DNA. The sample table contains a few thousand clones; only one count was recorded for approximately 96% of them. The biggest ten clones account for under 0.55% of the sample.

Per the publication, the time point label means: week 3, after first cycle of checkpoint inhibitor. Blood samples were taken before treatment (T0) and at week 3 (W3), following the first cycle of checkpoint blockade. Except for two patients with rapid clinical progression, response was assessed 12 weeks after the first infusion by RECIST 1.1; disease control meant complete response, partial response or stable disease. Patients were excluded for prior systemic cancer treatment, concomitant immunosuppressant therapy or synchronous other active malignancies. In six patients, three progressing and three with disease control, sorted CD8+ memory and naive T cell subsets were sequenced at T0 and W3. PBMC were isolated from blood with Lymphoprep and SepMate tubes, followed by red cell lysis. DNA from PBMC and sorted T cell subsets was extracted with QIAamp DNA Blood Mini kits. Before DNA extraction, CD8+ T cell subsets were live-sorted on a FACSAria III cytometer and then frozen. For flow cytometry, fresh PBMC were kept at 4 degrees C in PBS with around 2.2% fetal bovine serum and analyzed within 25 hours.

Recombination connected TRBV4-2 to TRBJ1-1; the D gene is perhaps TRBD1, on 6 matching bases. Sequenced here: effector memory CD8+ T cells from blood, sampled from a patient treated with checkpoint blockade. The sequence was obtained from a human donor with melanoma. In nucleotide form, the sequence is TGTGCCAGCAGCCAAGAGAGGGGGACTGAAGCTTTCTTT. It is translated as CASSQERGTEAFF.